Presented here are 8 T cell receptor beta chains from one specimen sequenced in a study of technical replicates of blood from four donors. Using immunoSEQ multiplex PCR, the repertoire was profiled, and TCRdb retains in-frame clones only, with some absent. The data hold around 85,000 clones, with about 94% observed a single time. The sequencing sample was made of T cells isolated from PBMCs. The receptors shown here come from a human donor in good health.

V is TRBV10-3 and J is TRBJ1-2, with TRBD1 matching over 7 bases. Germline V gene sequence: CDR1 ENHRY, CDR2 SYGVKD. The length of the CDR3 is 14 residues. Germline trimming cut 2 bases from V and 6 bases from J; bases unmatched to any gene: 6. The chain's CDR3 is CAISETGERHGYTF. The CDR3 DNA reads TGTGCCATCAGTGAGACAGGGGAACGTCATGGCTACACCTTC.

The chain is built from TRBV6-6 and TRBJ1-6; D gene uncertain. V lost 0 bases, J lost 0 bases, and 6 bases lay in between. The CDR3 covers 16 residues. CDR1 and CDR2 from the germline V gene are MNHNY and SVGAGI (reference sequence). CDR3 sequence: CASSYSPSSYNSPLHF. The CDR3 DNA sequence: TGTGCCAGCAGTTACTCCCCCAGCTCCTATAATTCACCCCTCCACTTT.

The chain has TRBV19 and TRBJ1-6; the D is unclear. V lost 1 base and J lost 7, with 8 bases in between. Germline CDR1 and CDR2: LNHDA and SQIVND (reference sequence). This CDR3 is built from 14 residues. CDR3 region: CASSIGGRNSPLHF. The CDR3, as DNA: TGTGCCAGTAGTATAGGCGGCAGAAATTCACCCCTCCACTTT.

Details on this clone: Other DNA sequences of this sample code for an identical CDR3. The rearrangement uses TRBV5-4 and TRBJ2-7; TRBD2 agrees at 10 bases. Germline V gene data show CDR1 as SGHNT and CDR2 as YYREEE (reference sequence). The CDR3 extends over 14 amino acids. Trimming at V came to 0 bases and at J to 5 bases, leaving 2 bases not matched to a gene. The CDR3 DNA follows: TGTGCCAGCAGCTTGGGCCTAGCGGGAGACGAGCAGTACTTC. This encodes CASSLGLAGDEQYF.

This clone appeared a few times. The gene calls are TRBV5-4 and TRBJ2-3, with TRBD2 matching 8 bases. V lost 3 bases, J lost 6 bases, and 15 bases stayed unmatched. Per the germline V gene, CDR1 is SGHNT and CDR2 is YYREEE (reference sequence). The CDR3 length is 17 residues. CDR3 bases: TGTGCCAGCAGCTCCGGTGGAGCGGGGGAGACGAGGGATACGCAGTATTTT. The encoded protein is CASSSGGAGETRDTQYF. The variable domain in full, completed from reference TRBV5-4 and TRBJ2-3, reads ETGVTQSPTHLIKTRGQQVTLRCSSQSGHNTVSWYQQALGQGPQFIFQYYREEENGRGNFPPRFSGLQFPNYSSELNVNALELDDSALYLCASSSGGAGETRDTQYFGPGTRLTVL.

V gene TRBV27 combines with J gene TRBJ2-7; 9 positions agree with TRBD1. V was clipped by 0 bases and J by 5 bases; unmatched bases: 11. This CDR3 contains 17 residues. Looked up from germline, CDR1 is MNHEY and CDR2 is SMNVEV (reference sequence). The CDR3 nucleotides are TGTGCCAGCAGTTTATCGGTACTCGGGACAGGGATCCACGAGCAGTACTTC. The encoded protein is CASSLSVLGTGIHEQYF.

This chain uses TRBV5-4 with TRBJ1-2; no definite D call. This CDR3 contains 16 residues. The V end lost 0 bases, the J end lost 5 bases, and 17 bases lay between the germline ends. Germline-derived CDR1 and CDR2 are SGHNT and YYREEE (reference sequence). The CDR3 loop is CASSLEGGSIKYGYTF. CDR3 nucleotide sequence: TGTGCCAGCAGCTTGGAGGGAGGGTCCATTAAATATGGCTACACCTTC.

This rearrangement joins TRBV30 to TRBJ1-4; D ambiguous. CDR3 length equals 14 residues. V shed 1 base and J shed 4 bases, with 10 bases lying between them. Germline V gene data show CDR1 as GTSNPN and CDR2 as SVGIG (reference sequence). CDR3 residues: CAWSARVFNEKLFF. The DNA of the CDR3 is TGTGCCTGGAGTGCGCGGGTCTTTAATGAAAAACTGTTTTTT.